These 7 T cell receptor beta chains were all obtained from the same sample, sequenced in a study of T-cell reconstitution after alpha-beta-depleted transplantation in children. The library targeted TCRbeta and was prepared with unique molecular identifiers. MiXCR, run by TCRdb on the PCR reads, gives a single entry per CDR3 protein. The sample yields 440,000 or so distinct CDR3 sequences, 43% seen once. This specimen was PBMCs, taken before TCRalphabeta/CD19-depleted stem cell transplant. These receptors originate from a girl aged 2 to 9 with aplastic anemia, due to receive a stem cell transplant.

The chain carries TRBV27 and TRBJ2-7; 8 bases map to TRBD1. Germline V gene lookup returns CDR1 MNHEY and CDR2 SMNVEV (reference sequence). Trimming at V came to 4 bases and at J to 5 bases, leaving 7 bases not matched to a gene. The CDR3 is 14 residues long. The CDR3 bases are TGTGCCAGCAGTTCGACAGGGGAGAGCCACGAGCAGTACTTC. This sequence encodes CASSSTGESHEQYF.

The genes are TRBV5-1 and TRBJ1-2; TRBD1 matches at 10 bases. Germline V gene lookup returns CDR1 SGHRS and CDR2 YFSETQ. The V segment lost 4 bases and the J segment 4 bases; nucleotides outside the gene matches: 13. The CDR3 contains 17 residues. The CDR3, as DNA: TGCGCCAGCAGCCTCTCTTCCGGGGACAGGGGCGGCTATGGCTACACCTTC. It yields the protein CASSLSSGDRGGYGYTF.

This clonotype showed up many times. Being one base from a much bigger clone, this may be a read error. This sequence joins TRBV5-1 and TRBJ2-1; no firm D call. Looked up from germline, CDR1 is SGHRS and CDR2 is YFSETQ. CDR3 length equals 14 residues. CDR3 sequence (DNA): TGCGCCAGCAGCTTGCTTATAGCTTCAAATGAGCACTTCTTC. This encodes CASSLLIASNEHFF.

This chain connects TRBV4-3 to TRBJ2-2; D tentatively reads TRBD1 or TRBD2 (6 bases each). Trimming removed 4 bases at V and 2 bases at J, with 17 bases between. The CDR3 loop spans 17 amino acids. Germline V lookup: CDR1 LGHNA, CDR2 YSLEER. The chain's CDR3 is CASSRGAGHSNTGELFF. The CDR3 nucleotides read TGCGCCAGCAGCCGAGGGGCGGGACACTCAAACACCGGGGAGCTGTTTTTT.

This clonotype came up many times. The CDR3 loop reads CASSPRGTTQGSYNEQFF. Written as DNA, the CDR3 is TGTGCCAGCAGCCCTAGAGGGACAACTCAAGGCTCCTACAATGAGCAGTTCTTC. The chain couples TRBV7-9 to TRBJ2-1; perhaps TRBD1 as D (6 bases). This CDR3 comprises 18 residues. Germline CDR1 SEHNR, CDR2 FQNEAQ (reference sequence). The V gene lost 5 bases and the J gene lost 0 bases, with 20 bases spanning the gap.

This chain links TRBV6-4 with TRBJ2-3; maybe TRBD2 (6 bases). Trimming shortened V by 10 bases and J by 1 base, and 12 bases separated the two germline ends. CDR3 length: 13 amino acids. Germline V gene data show CDR1 as MRHNA and CDR2 as SNTAGT. Here the CDR3 DNA reads TGTGCCACCGCGGCTAGCGGCACAGATACGCAGTATTTT. Protein product: CATAASGTDTQYF.

This clonotype was seen more than once but under ten times. J is TRBJ1-6 and V is TRBV28, with 9 bases fitting TRBD1. The CDR3 consists of 11 residues. J gave up 10 bases and V 11 bases, and 3 bases lay outside the gene matches. Germline V gene lookup returns CDR1 MDHEN and CDR2 SYDVKM. Written as DNA, the CDR3 is TGTGCCGTGACAGGGGGATCACCCCTCCACTTT. Its protein is CAVTGGSPLHF.